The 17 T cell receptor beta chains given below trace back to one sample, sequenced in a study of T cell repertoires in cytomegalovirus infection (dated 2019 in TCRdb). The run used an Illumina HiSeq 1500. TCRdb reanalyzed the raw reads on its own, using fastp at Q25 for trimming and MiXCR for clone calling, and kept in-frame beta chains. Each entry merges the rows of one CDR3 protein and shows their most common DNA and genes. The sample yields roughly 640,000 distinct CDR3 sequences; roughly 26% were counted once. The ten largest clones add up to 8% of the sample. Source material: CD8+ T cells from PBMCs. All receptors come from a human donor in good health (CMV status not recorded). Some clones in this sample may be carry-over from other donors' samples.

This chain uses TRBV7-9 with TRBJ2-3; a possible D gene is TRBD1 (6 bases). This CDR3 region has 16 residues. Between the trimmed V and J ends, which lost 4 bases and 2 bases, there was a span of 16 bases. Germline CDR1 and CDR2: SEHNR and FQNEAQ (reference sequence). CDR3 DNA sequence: TGTGCCAGCAGCTCGCCCTGGGACATTCTCACAGATACGCAGTATTTT. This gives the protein CASSSPWDILTDTQYF.

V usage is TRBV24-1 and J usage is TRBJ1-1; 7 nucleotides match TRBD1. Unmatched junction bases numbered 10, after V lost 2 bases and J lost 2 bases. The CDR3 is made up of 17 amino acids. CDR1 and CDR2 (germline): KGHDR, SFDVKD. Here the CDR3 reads CATSDSTGQLRNTEAFF. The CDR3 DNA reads TGTGCCACCAGTGATTCGACGGGACAGTTAAGAAACACTGAAGCTTTCTTT.

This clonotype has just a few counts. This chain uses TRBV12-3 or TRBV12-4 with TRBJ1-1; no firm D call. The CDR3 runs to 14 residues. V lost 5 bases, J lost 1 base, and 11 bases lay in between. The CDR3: CASSIIVPNTEAFF. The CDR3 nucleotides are TGTGCCAGCAGTATTATTGTTCCGAACACTGAAGCTTTCTTT.

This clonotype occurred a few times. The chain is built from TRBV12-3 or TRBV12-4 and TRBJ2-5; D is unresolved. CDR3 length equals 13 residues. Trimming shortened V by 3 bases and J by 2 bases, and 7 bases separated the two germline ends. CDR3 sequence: CASSFSEQETQYF. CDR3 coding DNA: TGTGCCAGCAGTTTTTCGGAACAAGAGACCCAGTACTTC.

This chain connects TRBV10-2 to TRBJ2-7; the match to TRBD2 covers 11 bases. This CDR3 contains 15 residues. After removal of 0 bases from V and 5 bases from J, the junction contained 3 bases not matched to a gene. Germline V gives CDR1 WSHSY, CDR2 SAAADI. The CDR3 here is CASSESASGGHEQYF. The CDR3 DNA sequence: TGCGCCAGCAGTGAGTCGGCTAGCGGGGGGCACGAGCAGTACTTC.

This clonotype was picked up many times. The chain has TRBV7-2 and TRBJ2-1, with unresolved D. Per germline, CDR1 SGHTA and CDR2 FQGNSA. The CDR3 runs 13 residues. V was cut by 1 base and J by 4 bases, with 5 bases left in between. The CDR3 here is CASSLEPYNEQFF. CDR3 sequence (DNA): TGTGCCAGCAGCTTAGAACCATACAATGAGCAGTTCTTC.

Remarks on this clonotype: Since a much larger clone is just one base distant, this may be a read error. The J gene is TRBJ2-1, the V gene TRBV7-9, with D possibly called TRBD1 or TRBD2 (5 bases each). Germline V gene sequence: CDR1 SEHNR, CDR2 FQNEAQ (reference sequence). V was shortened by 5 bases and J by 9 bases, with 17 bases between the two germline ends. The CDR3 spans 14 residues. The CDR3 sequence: CASSTFEGSIEQFF. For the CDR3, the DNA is TGTGCCAGCAGCACGTTTGAGGGGTCTATTGAGCAGTTCTTC.

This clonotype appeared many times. The CDR3 reads CASLLRRLTTDTQYF. Here the CDR3 DNA reads TGTGCCAGCCTCCTTAGGAGGCTAACCACAGATACGCAGTATTTT. This sequence joins TRBV28 and TRBJ2-3, with a tentative D call TRBD2 (5 bases). This CDR3 is 15 amino acids long. Germline values: CDR1 MDHEN, CDR2 SYDVKM. V was pared by 8 bases and J by 2 bases, with 17 bases between.

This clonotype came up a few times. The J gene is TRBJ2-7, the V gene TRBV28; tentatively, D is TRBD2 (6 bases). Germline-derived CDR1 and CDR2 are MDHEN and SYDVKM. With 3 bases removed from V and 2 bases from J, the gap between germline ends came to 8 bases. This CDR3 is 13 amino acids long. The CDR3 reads CASSFGLTYEQYV. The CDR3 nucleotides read TGTGCCAGCAGTTTCGGACTAACCTACGAGCAGTACGTC.

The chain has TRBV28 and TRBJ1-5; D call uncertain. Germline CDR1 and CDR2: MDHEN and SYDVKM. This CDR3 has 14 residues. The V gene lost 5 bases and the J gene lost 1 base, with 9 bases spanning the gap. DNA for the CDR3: TGTGCCAGCAGTGCCCCCCCCAGCAATCAGCCCCAGCATTTT. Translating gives CASSAPPSNQPQHF.

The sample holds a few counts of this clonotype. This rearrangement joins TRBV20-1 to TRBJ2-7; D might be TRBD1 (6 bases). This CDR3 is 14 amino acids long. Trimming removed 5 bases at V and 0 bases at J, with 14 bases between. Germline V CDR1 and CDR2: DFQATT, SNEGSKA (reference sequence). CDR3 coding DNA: TGCAGTGCTCTTGGGGACACTTACTCCTACGAGCAGTACTTC. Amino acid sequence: CSALGDTYSYEQYF.

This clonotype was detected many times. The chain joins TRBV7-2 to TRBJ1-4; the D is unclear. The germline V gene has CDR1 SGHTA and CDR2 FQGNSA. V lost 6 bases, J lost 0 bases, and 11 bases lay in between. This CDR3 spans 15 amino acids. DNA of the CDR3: TGTGCCAGCAGAGCCTTCTCATCAACTAATGAAAAACTGTTTTTT. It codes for CASRAFSSTNEKLFF.

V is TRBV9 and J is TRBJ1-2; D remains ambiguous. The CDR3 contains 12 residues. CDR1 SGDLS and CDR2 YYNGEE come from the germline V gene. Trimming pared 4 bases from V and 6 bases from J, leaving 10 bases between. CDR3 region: CASSNLGDGYTF. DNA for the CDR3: TGTGCCAGCAGCAACTTAGGCGATGGCTACACCTTC.

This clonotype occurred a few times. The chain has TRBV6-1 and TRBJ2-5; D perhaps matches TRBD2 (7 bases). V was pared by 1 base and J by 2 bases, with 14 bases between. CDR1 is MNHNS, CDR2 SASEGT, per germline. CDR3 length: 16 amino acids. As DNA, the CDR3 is TGTGCCAGCAGTGAAGTAGGGGGGGCAGGTCAAGAGACCCAGTACTTC. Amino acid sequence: CASSEVGGAGQETQYF.

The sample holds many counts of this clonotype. This CDR3 is CASSPGGDQYF. The CDR3 DNA reads as TGTGCCAGCAGCCCAGGCGGCGACCAGTACTTC. This chain links TRBV7-2 with TRBJ2-5; D is undetermined. Germline CDR1 and CDR2: SGHTA and FQGNSA. Trimming pared 5 bases from V and 10 bases from J, leaving 11 bases between. The CDR3 runs 11 residues.

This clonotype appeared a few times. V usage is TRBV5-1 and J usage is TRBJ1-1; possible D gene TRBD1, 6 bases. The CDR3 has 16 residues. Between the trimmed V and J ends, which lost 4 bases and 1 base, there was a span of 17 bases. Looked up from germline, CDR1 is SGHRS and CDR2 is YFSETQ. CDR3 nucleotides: TGCGCCAGCAGCCCTATTTACAGGGAACCGAACACTGAAGCTTTCTTT. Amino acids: CASSPIYREPNTEAFF.

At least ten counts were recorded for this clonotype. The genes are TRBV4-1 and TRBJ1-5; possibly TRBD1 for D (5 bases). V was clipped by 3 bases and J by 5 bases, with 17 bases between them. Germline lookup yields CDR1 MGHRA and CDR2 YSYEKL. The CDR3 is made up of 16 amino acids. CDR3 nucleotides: TGCGCCAGCAGCCAGGTCTCTGGGGGTACGGATCAGCCCCAGCATTTT. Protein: CASSQVSGGTDQPQHF.